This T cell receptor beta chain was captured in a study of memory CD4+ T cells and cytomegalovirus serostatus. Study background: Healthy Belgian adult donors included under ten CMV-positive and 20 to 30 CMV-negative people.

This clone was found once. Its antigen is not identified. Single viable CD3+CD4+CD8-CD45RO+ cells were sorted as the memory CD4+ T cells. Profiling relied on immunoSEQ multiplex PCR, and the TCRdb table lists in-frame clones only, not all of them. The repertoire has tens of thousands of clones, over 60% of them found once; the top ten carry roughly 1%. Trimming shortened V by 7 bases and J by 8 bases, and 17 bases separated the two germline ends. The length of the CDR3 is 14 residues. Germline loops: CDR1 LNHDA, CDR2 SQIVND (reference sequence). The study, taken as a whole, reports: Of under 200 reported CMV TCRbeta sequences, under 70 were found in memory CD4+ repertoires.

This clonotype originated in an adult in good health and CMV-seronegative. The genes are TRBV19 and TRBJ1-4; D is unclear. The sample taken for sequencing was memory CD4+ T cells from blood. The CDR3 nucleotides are TGTGCCAGTACATTGACTCCCCTGGGGGAAAAACTGTTTTTT. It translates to CASTLTPLGEKLFF.